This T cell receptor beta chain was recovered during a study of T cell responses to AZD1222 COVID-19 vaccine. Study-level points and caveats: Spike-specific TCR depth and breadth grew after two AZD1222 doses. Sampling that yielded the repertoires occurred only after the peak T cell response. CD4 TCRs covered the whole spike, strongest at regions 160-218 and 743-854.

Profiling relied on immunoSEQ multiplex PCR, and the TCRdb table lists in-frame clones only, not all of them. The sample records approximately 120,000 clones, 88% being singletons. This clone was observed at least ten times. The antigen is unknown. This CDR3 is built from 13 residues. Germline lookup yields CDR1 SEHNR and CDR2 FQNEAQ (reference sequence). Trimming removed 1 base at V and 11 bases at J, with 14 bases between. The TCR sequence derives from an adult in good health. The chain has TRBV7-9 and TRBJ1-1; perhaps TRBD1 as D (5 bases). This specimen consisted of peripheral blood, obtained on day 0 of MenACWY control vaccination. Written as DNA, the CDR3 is TGTGCCAGCAGCTTAGGGTCCGGGGCCGGGGCTTTCTTT. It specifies CASSLGSGAGAFF. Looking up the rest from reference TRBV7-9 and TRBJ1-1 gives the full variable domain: DTGVSQNPRHKITKRGQNVTFRCDPISEHNRLYWYRQTLGQGPEFLTYFQNEAQLEKSRLLSDRFSAERPKGSFSTLEIQRTEQGDSAMYLCASSLGSGAGAFFGQGTRLTVV.